A single sample is the source of the 15 T cell receptor beta chains below, sequenced in a study of cytomegalovirus exposure and HLA in healthy donors. The PCR was carried out with 60 Vbeta primers and 13 Jbeta primers. Some clones are missing from TCRdb's copy, which holds only in-frame ones; the method was immunoSEQ multiplex PCR. The sample includes roughly 120,000 clones, over 60% of them seen just once. The sample comprised PBMCs. The source is a woman aged 18-29 years in good health and CMV-seropositive.

The chain links TRBV5-8 to TRBJ2-5, with a possible D match to TRBD2 (6 bases). The CDR3 runs to 16 residues. The ends were cut back, 3 bases at V and 5 bases at J, with 20 bases in the middle. Germline V CDR1 and CDR2: SGHTS, YDEGEE. The CDR3 protein is CASSSPMPDGGETQYF. The CDR3, as DNA: TGTGCCAGCAGCTCCCCCATGCCAGATGGGGGGGAGACCCAGTACTTC.

This chain connects TRBV5-1 to TRBJ2-1, with 10 bases matching TRBD1. V dropped 2 bases and J dropped 7; count of bases not matched to a gene: 6. Germline CDR1 SGHRS, CDR2 YFSETQ. The CDR3 spans 15 residues. This CDR3 is CASSLPGQGSNEQFF. The CDR3 DNA reads as TGCGCCAGCAGCTTACCGGGACAGGGGTCGAATGAGCAGTTCTTC.

V is TRBV21-1 and J is TRBJ2-5; TRBD2, as called in the table, went unchecked against the DNA. TRBV21-1 is annotated as a pseudogene. The length of the CDR3 is 18 residues. CDR3 coding DNA: TGTGCCATCAGCAACGACAGGCTAGCGGGAGGTGGTAAAGAGACCCAGTACTTC. It encodes CAISNDRLAGGGKETQYF.

This clone has a handful of counts. This chain links TRBV11-2 with TRBJ2-1; D call uncertain. The germline CDR1 and CDR2 sequences are SGHAT and FQNNGV. The CDR3 is 15 amino acids. Trimming removed 0 bases at V and 1 base at J, with 7 bases between. CDR3 DNA sequence: TGTGCCAGCAGCTTAGATTTCTCTTCCTACAATGAGCAGTTCTTC. Its translation: CASSLDFSSYNEQFF. Complete variable domain (other parts from reference TRBV11-2 and TRBJ2-1): EAGVAQSPRYKIIEKRQSVAFWCNPISGHATLYWYQQILGQGPKLLIQFQNNGVVDDSQLPKDRFSAERLKGVDSTLKIQPAKLEDSAVYLCASSLDFSSYNEQFFGPGTRLTVL.

The chain has TRBV2 and TRBJ2-3; the D is unclear. The CDR3 consists of 14 residues. From germline, CDR1 is SNHLY and CDR2 FYNNEI. Trimming stripped 3 bases from V and 1 base from J, with 8 bases between. The CDR3 loop reads CASSEGQGTDTQYF. As DNA, the CDR3 is TGTGCCAGCAGTGAGGGTCAGGGCACAGATACGCAGTATTTT.

The CDR3 DNA reads TGTGCCAGCTCACCAAATACGGAGAACTATGGCTACACCTTC. Protein sequence: CASSPNTENYGYTF. The chain carries TRBV18 and TRBJ1-2, with D uncertain. Trimming took 2 bases from V and 2 from J, leaving 9 bases between them. The CDR3 length is 14 residues. The germline V gene encodes CDR1 KGHSH and CDR2 LQKENI.

This clone showed up just once. The CDR3 coding sequence is TGCGCCAGCAGCCTCCGGGGACTAGCGGGAGACGAGACCCAGTACTTC. It codes for CASSLRGLAGDETQYF. This chain links TRBV5-1 with TRBJ2-5; 14 nucleotides align to TRBD2. Germline trimming cut 4 bases from V and 5 bases from J; bases unmatched to any gene: 7. Per germline, CDR1 SGHRS and CDR2 YFSETQ. This CDR3 spans 16 amino acids.

Concerning this clone: The junction departs from the called germline gene at one end, perhaps through a read error. J is TRBJ2-7 and V is TRBV9, with TRBD2 identical over 16 bases. CDR3 size: 18 residues. The germline V gene encodes CDR1 SGDLS and CDR2 YYNGEE. This CDR3 is CATSRGGTSGRAESEQYF. The CDR3 DNA sequence: TGTGCCACCAGCAGGGGGGGGACTAGCGGGAGGGCCGAAAGCGAGCAGTACTTC.

V is TRBV19 and J is TRBJ1-5, with 11 nucleotides matching TRBD1. The CDR3 is made up of 14 amino acids. Germline V CDR1 and CDR2: LNHDA, SQIVND (reference sequence). Trimming cost V 4 bases and J 9 bases; bases outside gene matches: 5. For the CDR3, the DNA is TGTGCCAGTAGTAAGGGACAGGGGGGTTGGCCCCAGCATTTT. This sequence encodes CASSKGQGGWPQHF.

The CDR3 nucleotides read TGTGCCAGCAGTCGGGACAGGGAAGAGACCCAGTACTTC. As protein: CASSRDREETQYF. This chain uses TRBV6-6 with TRBJ2-5; 9 bases agree with TRBD1. V gave up 5 bases and J gave up 3 bases; unmatched junction bases: 1. Germline V CDR1 and CDR2: MNHNY, SVGAGI (reference sequence). The CDR3 runs to 13 residues.

This clone was seen just once. The J gene is TRBJ1-2, the V gene TRBV2, with 10 bases identical to TRBD1. The CDR3 totals 17 residues. Germline-derived CDR1 and CDR2 are SNHLY and FYNNEI. J lost 3 bases, V lost 7 bases, and 14 bases had no gene match. As DNA, the CDR3 is TGTGCCAGCAAAATCGGGACAGGGGCCGAGGGGCACTATGGCTACACCTTC. This encodes CASKIGTGAEGHYGYTF.

This chain connects TRBV6-5 to TRBJ1-3; TRBD1 matches at 11 bases. Unmatched junction bases numbered 6, after V lost 6 bases and J lost 8 bases. The germline gives CDR1 MNHEY, CDR2 SVGAGI. The CDR3 covers 14 residues. This chain's CDR3 is CASRGWDRGDTIYF. CDR3 DNA: TGTGCCAGCAGGGGCTGGGACAGGGGGGACACCATATATTTT.

V gene TRBV4-2 combines with J gene TRBJ1-1; D ambiguous. Deletions cut 3 bases from V and 1 base from J, with 9 bases between. Per the germline V gene, CDR1 is LGHNA and CDR2 is YNFKEQ. The CDR3 extends over 14 amino acids. The CDR3 bases are TGTGCCAGCAGCCAGGTAGCGACGAACACTGAAGCTTTCTTT. The encoded protein is CASSQVATNTEAFF.

This rearrangement joins TRBV6-5 to TRBJ2-5; 8 positions match TRBD1. In germline, CDR1 is MNHEY, CDR2 SVGAGI. V lost 5 bases and J lost 5; bases outside the gene matches: 4. CDR3 length equals 13 residues. The CDR3 sequence is CASSERTGETQYF. The CDR3 nucleotides read TGTGCCAGCAGTGAACGGACAGGGGAGACCCAGTACTTC.

The chain couples TRBV2 to TRBJ1-5; TRBD1 matches 7 bases. CDR1 and CDR2 (germline): SNHLY, FYNNEI. This CDR3 contains 15 residues. The junction had 8 bases not matched to a gene; V was cut back by 6 bases and J by 3 bases. CDR3 sequence reads: CASSIIQGFNQPQHF. CDR3 nucleotide sequence: TGTGCCAGCAGCATCATACAGGGGTTCAATCAGCCCCAGCATTTT.